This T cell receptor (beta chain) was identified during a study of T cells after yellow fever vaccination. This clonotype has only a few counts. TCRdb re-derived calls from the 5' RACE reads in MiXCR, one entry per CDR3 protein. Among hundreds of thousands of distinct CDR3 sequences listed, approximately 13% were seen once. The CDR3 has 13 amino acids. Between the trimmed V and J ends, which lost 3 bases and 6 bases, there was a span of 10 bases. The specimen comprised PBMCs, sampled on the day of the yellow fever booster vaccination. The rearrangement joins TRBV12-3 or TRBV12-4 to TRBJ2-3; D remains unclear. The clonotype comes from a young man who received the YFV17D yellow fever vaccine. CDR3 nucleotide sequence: TGTGCCAGCAGTTTGAGTCACACGGATACGCAGTATTTT. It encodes CASSLSHTDTQYF.